This TCR beta chain was observed in a study of blood T cell repertoires in COVID-19. Study-level information: T cells, B-cell-depleted T cells, or PBMCs provided the cDNA or gDNA that served as material.

Per germline, CDR1 SQVTM and CDR2 ANQGSEA. The V end was cut by 5 bases, the J end by 2 bases, with 15 bases between. This CDR3 spans 14 amino acids. As processed by the authors: Estimated nucleated cell counts came from reference gene primer amplification. TCRdb's copy holds only in-frame clones and misses some; the assay was immunoSEQ multiplex PCR. V, J and clone size are those of that table, while D and trimming were read from the DNA. The sample lists approximately 280,000 clones; 80% to 90% were seen once. The V call is TRBV29-1, the J call TRBJ1-2; possibly TRBD1 for D (6 bases). Material for sequencing was peripheral blood. This sequence originates from a woman in her seventies with acute or convalescent COVID-19. In DNA, the CDR3 is TGCAGCGTTACCTCAGGGGTACCGAACTATGGCTACACCTTC. Translating it yields CSVTSGVPNYGYTF.